Listed below are T cell receptor beta chains from one sample, sequenced in a study of brain T cells in children with intractable seizures. Data came from immunoSEQ multiplex PCR; TCRdb stores just in-frame clones and leaves some out. The repertoire has 100,000 to 120,000 clones, roughly 92% of them found once; the top ten carry 3.5% to 4%. Sequenced material: peripheral blood, taken at surgery. The source is a boy younger than two with hemimegalencephaly and intractable seizures. The CDR3 runs from the conserved cysteine through the conserved F or W. A D gene is named only where the DNA matches it firmly. Clone sizes are given selectively: once, few, many, or a class where the clone is expanded.

v_gene	d_gene	j_gene	abundance	CDR3aa	CDR3nt
TRBV6-1	.	TRBJ1-1	.	CASSEVTGTEAFF	TGTGCCAGCAGTGAAGTCACGGGTACTGAAGCTTTCTTT
TRBV6-2/TRBV6-3	TRBD2	TRBJ2-1	.	CASSTSGGAYNEQFF	TGTGCCAGCAGTACTAGCGGGGGTGCCTACAATGAGCAGTTCTTC
TRBV6-2/TRBV6-3	TRBD2	TRBJ2-7	once	CASSLAGAYEQYF	TGTGCCAGCAGTCTAGCGGGAGCGTACGAGCAGTACTTC
TRBV18	TRBD2	TRBJ2-5	.	CASSPTSGRLTTQYF	TGTGCCAGCTCACCGACTAGCGGGAGGCTGACGACCCAGTACTTC
TRBV7-2	.	TRBJ2-2	.	CASSAYRGGEWAGELFF	TGTGCCAGCAGCGCGTACAGGGGAGGGGAGTGGGCCGGGGAGCTGTTTTTT
TRBV2	TRBD1	TRBJ2-7	.	CASSGQGLLSYEQYF	TGTGCCAGCAGTGGACAGGGCCTCTTATCCTACGAGCAGTACTTC
TRBV28	.	TRBJ1-1	.	CASSPGTVNTEAFF	TGTGCCAGCAGTCCCGGGACGGTGAACACTGAAGCTTTCTTT
TRBV7-8	.	TRBJ2-7	.	CASSFGTGPYEQYF	TGTGCCAGCAGCTTCGGGACCGGACCCTACGAGCAGTACTTC
TRBV19	.	TRBJ1-1	.	CASSVGRTNTEAFF	TGTGCCAGTAGTGTGGGACGGACGAACACTGAAGCTTTCTTT
TRBV11-3	TRBD1	TRBJ2-2	.	CASSSRTGGKNGELFF	TGTGCCAGCAGCTCCCGGACAGGGGGCAAAAACGGGGAGCTGTTTTTT
TRBV7-9	.	TRBJ2-7	.	CASSLADQYEQYF	TGTGCCAGCAGCCTTGCCGACCAGTACGAGCAGTACTTC
TRBV5-1	.	TRBJ1-4	.	CASSLGSNEKLFF	TGCGCCAGCAGCTTGGGTAGTAATGAAAAACTGTTTTTT
TRBV11-3	TRBD2	TRBJ2-1	.	CASSFGEGEQFF	TGTGCCAGCAGCTTTGGGGAGGGTGAGCAGTTCTTC
TRBV10-2	TRBD2	TRBJ2-3	.	CASSEAGVADTQYF	TGCGCCAGCAGTGAAGCGGGAGTAGCAGATACGCAGTATTTT
TRBV14	.	TRBJ2-3	.	CASSQELMPDTQYF	TGTGCCAGCAGCCAAGAATTGATGCCAGATACGCAGTATTTT
TRBV7-9	.	TRBJ1-1	.	CASSRPVLNTEAFF	TGTGCCAGCAGCCGACCAGTCTTGAACACTGAAGCTTTCTTT
TRBV7-3	TRBD2	TRBJ2-2	once	CASSLRGRVSTGELFF	TGTGCCAGCAGCTTAAGAGGGAGGGTTAGCACCGGGGAGCTGTTTTTT
TRBV9	.	TRBJ1-1	.	CASSVGPGALNTEAFF	TGTGCCAGCAGCGTAGGTCCAGGGGCTTTGAACACTGAAGCTTTCTTT
TRBV29-1	.	TRBJ2-5	.	CSVAGRQETQYF	TGCAGCGTTGCAGGGCGCCAAGAGACCCAGTACTTC
TRBV5-4	TRBD2	TRBJ2-1	.	CASSGLTSGNEQFF	TGTGCCAGCAGCGGATTGACTAGCGGCAATGAGCAGTTCTTC
TRBV9	.	TRBJ2-2	.	CASSATRRGRELFF	TGTGCCAGCAGCGCTACGCGGAGGGGGCGGGAGCTGTTTTTT
TRBV28	.	TRBJ2-1	once	CASSLFRGYNEQFF	TGTGCCAGCAGTTTGTTTCGGGGATACAATGAGCAGTTCTTC
TRBV10-1	.	TRBJ2-2	.	CASSDKGTGELFF	TGCGCCAGCAGTGATAAGGGCACCGGGGAGCTGTTTTTT
TRBV4-1	.	TRBJ2-5	.	CASSPGPAQETQYF	TGCGCCAGCAGCCCGGGACCGGCCCAAGAGACCCAGTACTTC
TRBV27	.	TRBJ1-2	.	CAPIILQGPANYGYTF	TGTGCTCCCATAATCCTTCAGGGGCCGGCTAACTATGGCTACACCTTC
TRBV7-9	TRBD2	TRBJ2-5	.	CASSFSGRAAETQYF	TGTGCCAGCAGCTTTAGCGGGAGGGCCGCGGAGACCCAGTACTTC
TRBV13	.	TRBJ2-7	.	CASSIRWQGGYEQYF	TGTGCCAGCAGCATTAGATGGCAGGGGGGCTACGAGCAGTACTTC
TRBV9	TRBD1	TRBJ2-1	.	CASSGGQVPYNEQFF	TGTGCCAGCAGCGGGGGACAGGTTCCCTACAATGAGCAGTTCTTC
TRBV28	.	TRBJ1-2	.	CASSLVSGYGYTF	TGTGCCAGCAGTTTAGTCTCGGGGTACGGCTACACCTTC
TRBV5-1	.	TRBJ2-5	.	CASSLAAGKGETQYF	TGCGCCAGCAGCTTGGCCGCGGGAAAGGGCGAGACCCAGTACTTC
TRBV20-1	.	TRBJ1-2	.	CSARGGIGYTF	TGCAGTGCTAGAGGGGGGATCGGCTACACCTTC
TRBV4-1	.	TRBJ1-2	few	CASSPAQGSGYTF	TGCGCCAGCAGCCCAGCGCAGGGGTCAGGCTACACCTTC
TRBV6-6	.	TRBJ2-1	.	CASSYGQGSYNEQFF	TGTGCCAGCAGTTACGGGCAGGGTTCCTACAATGAGCAGTTCTTC
TRBV2	.	TRBJ1-6	.	CASSEPRGSSYNSPLHF	TGTGCCAGCAGTGAACCCCGGGGGAGCTCCTATAATTCACCCCTCCACTTT
TRBV6-6	.	TRBJ1-2	.	CASSDPQAQGYTF	TGTGCCAGCAGTGACCCACAGGCGCAGGGCTACACCTTC
TRBV18	TRBD1	TRBJ1-2	once	CASSPGQGAYGYTF	TGTGCCAGCTCCCCGGGACAGGGGGCCTATGGCTACACCTTC
TRBV4-1	.	TRBJ2-5	.	CASSQVPAETQYF	TGCGCCAGCAGCCAAGTCCCAGCTGAGACCCAGTACTTC
TRBV7-2	TRBD2	TRBJ2-7	.	CASSLYTTSGTAEQYF	TGTGCCAGCAGCTTATATACGACTAGCGGGACCGCCGAGCAGTACTTC
TRBV11-1	.	TRBJ2-7	.	CASSWTASYEQYF	TGTGCCAGCAGCTGGACAGCCTCCTACGAGCAGTACTTC
TRBV5-4	TRBD1	TRBJ1-6	.	CASSTSGGNYNSPLHF	TGTGCCAGCAGCACGTCAGGGGGTAATTATAATTCACCCCTCCACTTT
TRBV3-1/TRBV3-2	.	TRBJ2-1	.	CASSQERTDRYNEQFF	TGTGCCAGCAGCCAAGAACGGACGGACAGATACAATGAGCAGTTCTTC
TRBV9	.	TRBJ2-5	.	CASSVGPPGETQYF	TGTGCCAGCAGCGTAGGGCCCCCGGGAGAGACCCAGTACTTC
TRBV9	TRBD2	TRBJ2-5	.	CASSGGRGETQYF	TGTGCCAGCAGCGGCGGGAGGGGGGAGACCCAGTACTTC
TRBV6-5	TRBD1	TRBJ2-5	.	CASSSPTGEETQYF	TGTGCCAGCAGTTCCCCCACAGGGGAAGAGACCCAGTACTTC
TRBV5-4	TRBD2	TRBJ2-5	once	CASSRGLAGGGSQETQYF	TGTGCCAGCAGTCGAGGACTAGCGGGAGGAGGGTCCCAAGAGACCCAGTACTTC
TRBV5-1	TRBD2	TRBJ2-7	once	CASSFGYLAGLTYEQYF	TGCGCCAGCAGCTTCGGATACCTAGCGGGACTGACCTACGAGCAGTACTTC
TRBV13	TRBD2	TRBJ2-7	once	CASSGRTSSSYEQYF	TGTGCCAGCAGCGGAAGGACTAGCAGCTCCTACGAGCAGTACTTC
TRBV2	TRBD1	TRBJ2-7	.	CASVGQDFYEQYF	TGTGCCAGCGTAGGACAGGACTTCTACGAGCAGTACTTC
TRBV3-1/TRBV3-2	.	TRBJ1-1	.	CASSQDQNTEAFF	TGTGCCAGCAGCCAAGATCAGAACACTGAAGCTTTCTTT
TRBV5-1	.	TRBJ2-1	.	CASSPQSGYNEQFF	TGCGCCAGCAGCCCCCAATCGGGGTACAATGAGCAGTTCTTC
TRBV27	.	TRBJ2-2	.	CASSLSRGGYAGELFF	TGTGCCAGCAGTTTATCGCGTGGGGGCTACGCCGGGGAGCTGTTTTTT
TRBV5-6	.	TRBJ1-4	.	CASVGRVDEKLFF	TGTGCCAGTGTGGGCAGGGTTGATGAAAAACTGTTTTTT